These T cell receptor beta chains were read from a single sample in a study of blood T cell repertoires in COVID-19. Repertoires were generated with immunoSEQ multiplex PCR, while TCRdb's copy carries only in-frame clones and drops some. The data show under 300,000 clones, less than 85% seen once. Sequencing was done on a sample of peripheral blood. These receptors were taken from a human donor with COVID-19, enrolled during active disease. The donor label of this sample is uncertain. Each CDR3 is given with its conserved first and last residue. The order of the fields is J gene, D gene, clone size, V gene, CDR3 DNA, CDR3 protein. A D gene is named only where the DNA matches it firmly. Clone size is shown for a subset of rows, as once, few, many or a class of expanded clone.

j_call: TRBJ1-1; d_call: TRBD1; clone_size: few; v_call: TRBV3-1/TRBV3-2; cdr3_nt: TGTGCCAGCAATCCAGGGGGAAGCGCTGAAGCTTTCTTT; cdr3_aa: CASNPGGSAEAFF
j_call: TRBJ1-2; d_call: TRBD1; clone_size: .; v_call: TRBV3-1/TRBV3-2; cdr3_nt: TGTGCCAGCAGCCGAGACAGGGTTGGCTATGGCTACACCTTC; cdr3_aa: CASSRDRVGYGYTF
j_call: TRBJ2-7; d_call: TRBD1; clone_size: .; v_call: TRBV7-3; cdr3_nt: TGTGCCAGCAGCCCGGGACAGGGGGACGAGCAGTACTTC; cdr3_aa: CASSPGQGDEQYF
j_call: TRBJ2-2; d_call: .; clone_size: .; v_call: TRBV9; cdr3_nt: TGTGCCAGCAGTCCTATCCGGGGTACCGGGGAGCTGTTTTTT; cdr3_aa: CASSPIRGTGELFF
j_call: TRBJ1-2; d_call: .; clone_size: few; v_call: TRBV9; cdr3_nt: TGTGCCAGCAGCTTTCGGGAAGGAAATGGCTACACCTTC; cdr3_aa: CASSFREGNGYTF
j_call: TRBJ2-1; d_call: .; clone_size: .; v_call: TRBV5-1; cdr3_nt: TGCGCCAGCAGCTTGGGTCCGAAGGGTGGCGGGGTCTTATACAATGAGCAGTTCTTC; cdr3_aa: CASSLGPKGGGVLYNEQFF
j_call: TRBJ2-7; d_call: .; clone_size: .; v_call: TRBV27; cdr3_nt: TGTGCCAGCAGTTTACGGGCGGGCGGTCTCTACGAGCAGTACTTC; cdr3_aa: CASSLRAGGLYEQYF
j_call: TRBJ1-1; d_call: .; clone_size: .; v_call: TRBV19; cdr3_nt: TGTGCCAGTAGTATGAACGGGCAGGGGACGAACACTGAAGCTTTCTTT; cdr3_aa: CASSMNGQGTNTEAFF
j_call: TRBJ2-2; d_call: .; clone_size: few; v_call: TRBV7-3; cdr3_nt: TGTGCCAGCTCGGGTGGAACCGGGGAGCTGTTTTTT; cdr3_aa: CASSGGTGELFF
j_call: TRBJ2-5; d_call: .; clone_size: .; v_call: TRBV27; cdr3_nt: TGTGCCAGCAGTACCCACGGGACTCAAGAGACCCAGTACTTC; cdr3_aa: CASSTHGTQETQYF
j_call: TRBJ1-1; d_call: .; clone_size: .; v_call: TRBV13; cdr3_nt: TGTGCCAGCAGCTTAGGATCCTCGACAGCAAACACTGAAGCTTTCTTT; cdr3_aa: CASSLGSSTANTEAFF
j_call: TRBJ2-1; d_call: TRBD2; clone_size: .; v_call: TRBV30; cdr3_nt: TGTGCCTGGATAGCGGGCAGCTCCTACAATGAGCAGTTCTTC; cdr3_aa: CAWIAGSSYNEQFF
j_call: TRBJ2-1; d_call: .; clone_size: .; v_call: TRBV27; cdr3_nt: TGTGCCAGCAGTCGACGCGTAATACAGGGTCCACTTACCTACAATGAGCAGTTCTTC; cdr3_aa: CASSRRVIQGPLTYNEQFF
j_call: TRBJ2-3; d_call: TRBD2; clone_size: .; v_call: TRBV19; cdr3_nt: TGTGCCAGTAAGCGGGACGGGAATACAGATACGCAGTATTTT; cdr3_aa: CASKRDGNTDTQYF
j_call: TRBJ2-1; d_call: .; clone_size: .; v_call: TRBV7-9; cdr3_nt: TGTGCCAGCAGCTTATCCCCTGCCTACAATGAGCAGTTCTTC; cdr3_aa: CASSLSPAYNEQFF
j_call: TRBJ2-3; d_call: .; clone_size: .; v_call: TRBV2; cdr3_nt: TGTGCCAGCAGTACAGGGTTCACAGATACGCAGTATTTT; cdr3_aa: CASSTGFTDTQYF
j_call: TRBJ2-3; d_call: .; clone_size: .; v_call: TRBV7-9; cdr3_nt: TGTGCCAGCAGCTTACAGCGAAGCACAGATACGCAGTATTTT; cdr3_aa: CASSLQRSTDTQYF
j_call: TRBJ1-2; d_call: .; clone_size: once; v_call: TRBV4-1; cdr3_nt: TGCGCCAGCAGCCAAGATACAGGATTCTATGGCTACACCTTC; cdr3_aa: CASSQDTGFYGYTF
j_call: TRBJ2-5; d_call: .; clone_size: .; v_call: TRBV28; cdr3_nt: TGTGCCAGCAAAACGGGGGGCGCGTACCAAGAGACCCAGTACTTC; cdr3_aa: CASKTGGAYQETQYF
j_call: TRBJ1-5; d_call: .; clone_size: few; v_call: TRBV28; cdr3_nt: TGTGCCAGCAGTTTTGGCACGGCGGGGCAGCCCCAGCATTTT; cdr3_aa: CASSFGTAGQPQHF
j_call: TRBJ1-3; d_call: TRBD1; clone_size: .; v_call: TRBV3-1/TRBV3-2; cdr3_nt: TGTGCCAGCAGCCATTATGCAGGGGGCGCGGGTGGAAACACCATATATTTT; cdr3_aa: CASSHYAGGAGGNTIYF
j_call: TRBJ2-1; d_call: .; clone_size: .; v_call: TRBV19; cdr3_nt: TGTGCCAGTAGCTGGGGGCAGATAAACAATGAGCAGTTCTTC; cdr3_aa: CASSWGQINNEQFF
j_call: TRBJ1-2; d_call: TRBD1; clone_size: once; v_call: TRBV10-3; cdr3_nt: TGTGCCATCAGCCTGACAGGGAACTATGGCTACACCTTC; cdr3_aa: CAISLTGNYGYTF
j_call: TRBJ2-5; d_call: .; clone_size: .; v_call: TRBV10-3; cdr3_nt: TGTGCCATCAGTGAGTCGGTATCAAATGGGCTTAACCAAGAGACCCAGTACTTC; cdr3_aa: CAISESVSNGLNQETQYF
j_call: TRBJ2-1; d_call: .; clone_size: few; v_call: TRBV23-1; cdr3_nt: TGCGCCAGCAAGGGGCCTCTTGAGTGCAATGAGCAGTTCTTC; cdr3_aa: CASKGPLECNEQFF
j_call: TRBJ2-1; d_call: .; clone_size: .; v_call: TRBV19; cdr3_nt: TGTGCCAGTAGTATACGGAGTGGTGAGCAGTTCTTC; cdr3_aa: CASSIRSGEQFF
j_call: TRBJ2-7; d_call: .; clone_size: .; v_call: TRBV6-5; cdr3_nt: TGTGCCAGCAGTAATAGCGGTACCGCCTACGAGCAGTACTTC; cdr3_aa: CASSNSGTAYEQYF
j_call: TRBJ2-2; d_call: TRBD2; clone_size: .; v_call: TRBV5-4; cdr3_nt: TGTGCCAGCAGCTCGAACCTAGCGGGAGCGAACACCGGGGAGCTGTTTTTT; cdr3_aa: CASSSNLAGANTGELFF
j_call: TRBJ1-5; d_call: .; clone_size: once; v_call: TRBV7-8; cdr3_nt: TGTGCCAGCAGCACGTCAGGTCAGCCCCAGCATTTT; cdr3_aa: CASSTSGQPQHF
j_call: TRBJ2-3; d_call: .; clone_size: .; v_call: TRBV15; cdr3_nt: TGTGCCACCAGCACCCCCCCGGGCGGGATCCTCTCTGGGGGAGATACGCAGTATTTT; cdr3_aa: CATSTPPGGILSGGDTQYF
j_call: TRBJ2-1; d_call: .; clone_size: .; v_call: TRBV30; cdr3_nt: TGTGCCTGGAGTGTACTTAGCTATGAGCAGTTCTTC; cdr3_aa: CAWSVLSYEQFF
j_call: TRBJ2-1; d_call: .; clone_size: .; v_call: TRBV7-6; cdr3_nt: TGTGCCAGCAGCTTAAATAGCGGAGAAGCCTACAATGAGCAGTTCTTC; cdr3_aa: CASSLNSGEAYNEQFF
j_call: TRBJ2-2; d_call: TRBD2; clone_size: once; v_call: TRBV18; cdr3_nt: TGTGCCAGCTCATTCTCTAGCGGGCAGAACACCGGGGAGCTGTTTTTT; cdr3_aa: CASSFSSGQNTGELFF
j_call: TRBJ1-5; d_call: .; clone_size: .; v_call: TRBV7-9; cdr3_nt: TGTGCCAGCAGCCTCGCATCAGGGCCCAATCAGCCCCAGCATTTT; cdr3_aa: CASSLASGPNQPQHF
j_call: TRBJ1-1; d_call: TRBD1; clone_size: .; v_call: TRBV7-3; cdr3_nt: TGTGCCAGCACCTCAGGGGGCATGAACACTGAAGCTTTCTTT; cdr3_aa: CASTSGGMNTEAFF
j_call: TRBJ1-3; d_call: .; clone_size: .; v_call: TRBV9; cdr3_nt: TGTGCCAGCAGCGTAGGTCGCTCTGGAAACACCATATATTTT; cdr3_aa: CASSVGRSGNTIYF
j_call: TRBJ2-7; d_call: TRBD1; clone_size: .; v_call: TRBV19; cdr3_nt: TGTGCCAGTAGTATCCGAGGGACAGGATCCTACGAGCAGTACTTC; cdr3_aa: CASSIRGTGSYEQYF
j_call: TRBJ1-5; d_call: .; clone_size: .; v_call: TRBV6-5; cdr3_nt: TGTGCCAGCAGTACGGGGGGTCAGCCCCAGCATTTT; cdr3_aa: CASSTGGQPQHF
j_call: TRBJ1-1; d_call: .; clone_size: .; v_call: TRBV6-6; cdr3_nt: TGTGCCAGCAGTTACCAAGGACAGAGCATACCTGAAGCTTTCTTT; cdr3_aa: CASSYQGQSIPEAFF
j_call: TRBJ2-2; d_call: .; clone_size: .; v_call: TRBV21-1; cdr3_nt: TGTGCCAACCAGGGGAACCCTCACACCGGGGAGCTGTTTTTT; cdr3_aa: CANQGNPHTGELFF
j_call: TRBJ2-7; d_call: TRBD2; clone_size: .; v_call: TRBV27; cdr3_nt: TGTGCCAGCAGTTCGAGCGGGAGGGCCTTCGAGCAGTACTTC; cdr3_aa: CASSSSGRAFEQYF
j_call: TRBJ1-4; d_call: TRBD1; clone_size: .; v_call: TRBV6-2/TRBV6-3; cdr3_nt: TGTGCCAGCAGTGGGCCCGGGACAGGGTTTGAAAAACTGTTTTTT; cdr3_aa: CASSGPGTGFEKLFF
j_call: TRBJ2-5; d_call: .; clone_size: once; v_call: TRBV30; cdr3_nt: TGTGCCTGGAGTGTACGCAGGGTCCAAGAGACCCAGTACTTC; cdr3_aa: CAWSVRRVQETQYF
j_call: TRBJ2-7; d_call: .; clone_size: few; v_call: TRBV2; cdr3_nt: TGTGCCAGCAGTGTGGTACGGGAGTCCCCCTACTTC; cdr3_aa: CASSVVRESPYF
j_call: TRBJ2-6; d_call: .; clone_size: .; v_call: TRBV4-2; cdr3_nt: TGTGCCAGCAGCCAAGAGCGGGCCAGCTCTGGGGCCAACGTCCTGACTTTC; cdr3_aa: CASSQERASSGANVLTF
j_call: TRBJ2-5; d_call: TRBD1; clone_size: .; v_call: TRBV9; cdr3_nt: TGTGCCAGCAGCGTAGGGACAGGGGGCGGTGAGACCCAGTACTTC; cdr3_aa: CASSVGTGGGETQYF
j_call: TRBJ2-3; d_call: TRBD1; clone_size: .; v_call: TRBV28; cdr3_nt: TGTGCCAGCAGTGACAGGGGTCCCACAGATACGCAGTATTTT; cdr3_aa: CASSDRGPTDTQYF